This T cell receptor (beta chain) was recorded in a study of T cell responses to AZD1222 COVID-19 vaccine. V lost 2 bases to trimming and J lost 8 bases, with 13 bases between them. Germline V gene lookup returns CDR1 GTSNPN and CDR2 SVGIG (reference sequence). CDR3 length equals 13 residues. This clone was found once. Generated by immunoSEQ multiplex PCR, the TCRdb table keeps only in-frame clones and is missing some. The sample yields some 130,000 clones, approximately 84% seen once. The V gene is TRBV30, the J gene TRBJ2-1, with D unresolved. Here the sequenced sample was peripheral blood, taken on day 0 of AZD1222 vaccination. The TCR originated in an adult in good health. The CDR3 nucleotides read TGTGCCTGGAGTCTCAACCGGGCAGATGAGCAGTTCTTC. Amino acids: CAWSLNRADEQFF. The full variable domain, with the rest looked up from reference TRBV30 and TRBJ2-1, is SQTIHQWPATLVQPVGSPLSLECTVEGTSNPNLYWYRQAAGRGLQLLFYSVGIGQISSEVPQNLSASRPQDRQFILSSKKLLLSDSGFYLCAWSLNRADEQFFGPGTRLTVL.